The entry that follows covers one T cell receptor (beta chain) sequence. Its antigen is still unknown. The data derive from a study of beta chain features in type 1 diabetes. Study in general: There was similarity between patients and healthy donors in age, gender and cell yields.

The whole isolated RNA underwent reverse transcription, so sequencing captured expressed TCRB transcripts. Libraries were prepared by immunoSEQ multiplex PCR; TCRdb keeps only in-frame clonotypes and omits some of them. The table shows 500,000 to 700,000 clones, with roughly a sixth occurring only once. Study findings and constraints: Compared to healthy donors, patients appeared to have naive, central memory and Treg TCRB repertoires that were more alike.

Sequenced sample: naive CD4+ T cells from blood. This receptor was identified in a man younger than 30 in good health.

CDR3 sequence: CASTGGQGLFF. The CDR3 region has the DNA TGTGCCAGCACCGGAGGACAGGGGCTGTTTTTT. The chain carries TRBV7-9 and TRBJ1-4; 9 bases align to TRBD1. Trimming cost V 7 bases and J 14 bases; bases outside gene matches: 5. CDR1 and CDR2 from the germline V gene are SEHNR and FQNEAQ (reference sequence). This CDR3 region has 11 residues. The full variable domain, completed using reference TRBV7-9 and TRBJ1-4, is DTGVSQNPRHKITKRGQNVTFRCDPISEHNRLYWYRQTLGQGPEFLTYFQNEAQLEKSRLLSDRFSAERPKGSFSTLEIQRTEQGDSAMYLCASTGGQGLFFGSGTQLSVL.